The 21 T cell receptor beta chains given below trace back to one sample, sequenced in a study of memory CD4+ T cells and cytomegalovirus serostatus. Single viable CD3+CD4+CD8-CD45RO+ cells were sorted as the memory CD4+ T cells. Sequenced by immunoSEQ multiplex PCR; TCRdb stores in-frame clones only, minus some. The sample consists of 85,000 to 100,000 clones, over 70% of them appearing once. The specimen sequenced was memory CD4+ T cells from blood. The source of these receptors is an adult in good health and CMV-seropositive.

The rearrangement uses TRBV2 and TRBJ2-1, with TRBD1 identical over 7 bases. V lost 7 bases to trimming and J lost 4 bases; unmatched junction nucleotides: 10. The CDR3 is made up of 15 amino acids. Germline-derived CDR1 and CDR2 are SNHLY and FYNNEI. The CDR3 coding sequence is TGTGCCAGCACCCCACAGGGGATGCCTTACAATGAGCAGTTCTTC. The encoded protein is CASTPQGMPYNEQFF.

This rearrangement joins TRBV27 to TRBJ2-5; 8 bases align to TRBD2. The V gene end was trimmed by 2 bases and the J gene end by 5 bases; junction bases not matched to a gene: 4. CDR1 and CDR2 (germline): MNHEY, SMNVEV (reference sequence). The CDR3 has 14 residues. The CDR3: CASSLRAGGETQYF. The CDR3, as DNA: TGTGCCAGCAGTTTACGGGCGGGAGGTGAGACCCAGTACTTC.

V usage is TRBV6-1 and J usage is TRBJ1-2; 10 nucleotides line up with TRBD1. Per germline, CDR1 MNHNS and CDR2 SASEGT. The CDR3 contains 14 residues. V dropped 1 base and J dropped 7; count of bases not matched to a gene: 3. The CDR3 loop is CASSEVRDRGGYTF. Here the CDR3 DNA reads TGTGCCAGCAGTGAAGTGCGGGACAGGGGTGGCTACACCTTC.

This clone showed up just once. V gene TRBV5-1 combines with J gene TRBJ1-4; TRBD1 agrees at 7 bases. V lost 2 bases to trimming and J lost 8 bases; unmatched junction nucleotides: 6. This CDR3 spans 14 amino acids. In germline, CDR1 is SGHRS, CDR2 YFSETQ. In DNA, the CDR3 is TGCGCCAGCAGCTTCCGGGACAGTCCGGAAAAACTGTTTTTT. It codes for CASSFRDSPEKLFF.

V gene TRBV4-1 combines with J gene TRBJ2-5; perhaps TRBD2 as D (6 bases). Trimming took off 0 bases at V and 5 bases at J, with 13 bases between the two ends. Looked up from germline, CDR1 is MGHRA and CDR2 is YSYEKL. The CDR3 runs to 15 residues. The CDR3 loop is CASSQDPRRAETQYF. In nucleotides, the CDR3 is TGCGCCAGCAGCCAAGATCCGCGGAGGGCGGAGACCCAGTACTTC.

This chain uses TRBV7-3 with TRBJ2-1, with D perhaps TRBD1 or TRBD2 (5 bases each). The CDR3 contains 17 residues. The ends were cut back, 1 base at V and 5 bases at J, with 18 bases in the middle. Germline assignment: CDR1 SGHTA and CDR2 FQGTGA. The CDR3 region has the DNA TGTGCCAGCAGCTTAAGAGGGGCGGCGAGCCCCGACAATGAGCAGTTCTTC. Protein sequence: CASSLRGAASPDNEQFF.

CDR3 sequence reads: CASSMMSGRWTGELFF. As DNA, the CDR3 is TGTGCCAGTAGTATGATGAGCGGGAGGTGGACCGGGGAGCTGTTTTTT. This chain uses TRBV19 with TRBJ2-2, with 9 bases aligning to TRBD2. CDR3 length: 16 residues. Germline V gene sequence: CDR1 LNHDA, CDR2 SQIVND (reference sequence). Trimming took 3 bases from V and 5 from J; bases not matched to a gene: 7.

The sample holds a few counts of this clone. This chain connects TRBV7-9 to TRBJ2-4, with D unclear. Deletions cut 5 bases from V and 7 bases from J, with 18 bases between. The germline gives CDR1 SEHNR, CDR2 FQNEAQ (reference sequence). The CDR3 has 15 residues. Written as DNA, the CDR3 is TGTGCCAGCAGCCCAAAGGAGAGGCTGGGGAACATTCAGTACTTC. Protein product: CASSPKERLGNIQYF.

This clone occurred a few times. Here the CDR3 reads CASRASHEQFF. The CDR3 nucleotides are TGTGCCAGCAGAGCTAGCCATGAGCAGTTCTTC. The V gene is TRBV28, the J gene TRBJ2-1; D may be TRBD2 (5 bases). The germline gives CDR1 MDHEN, CDR2 SYDVKM. The CDR3 loop spans 11 amino acids. V was clipped by 6 bases and J by 8 bases, with 8 bases between them.

This clone has more than one count but fewer than ten. This chain joins TRBV7-3 and TRBJ1-1; D is undetermined. The CDR3 is 13 residues long. From germline, CDR1 is SGHTA and CDR2 FQGTGA. Trimming left V 4 bases short and J 1 base short, with 7 bases between. CDR3 DNA: TGTGCCAGCAGCTCCGGACGGAACACTGAAGCTTTCTTT. This gives the protein CASSSGRNTEAFF.

The chain employs TRBV5-4 and TRBJ1-4; D may be TRBD1 (6 bases). Germline CDR1 and CDR2: SGHNT and YYREEE (reference sequence). V was shortened by 0 bases and J by 6 bases, with 9 bases between the two germline ends. The CDR3 covers 14 residues. The CDR3 DNA sequence: TGTGCCAGCAGCTTGGGGACAGCGGATGAAAAACTGTTTTTT. It codes for CASSLGTADEKLFF.

Note on this clone: This CDR3 is also generated by other DNA sequences in the sample. The V call is TRBV6-1, the J call TRBJ1-5; TRBD1 aligns across 10 bases. The CDR3 is made up of 15 amino acids. Germline lookup yields CDR1 MNHNS and CDR2 SASEGT. V lost 4 bases to trimming and J lost 2 bases; unmatched junction nucleotides: 2. The CDR3 protein is CASSVGTGGNQPQHF. The CDR3 coding sequence is TGTGCCAGCAGTGTTGGGACAGGGGGCAATCAGCCCCAGCATTTT.

The chain joins TRBV6-5 to TRBJ2-7; maybe TRBD1 (6 bases). Trimming removed 6 bases from V and 5 bases from J, with 11 bases in between. The CDR3 has 12 residues. In germline, CDR1 is MNHEY, CDR2 SVGAGI. CDR3 sequence (DNA): TGTGCCAGCAGCTCCACAGGGAACGAGCAGTACTTC. Amino acids: CASSSTGNEQYF.

This chain joins TRBV19 and TRBJ1-1; D may be TRBD1 (5 bases). The CDR3 loop spans 15 amino acids. Germline CDR1 is LNHDA and CDR2 is SQIVND (reference sequence). Trimming left V 3 bases short and J 4 bases short, with 15 bases between. CDR3 DNA sequence: TGTGCCAGTAGTATTGGGGGACGGCCAGTCACTGAAGCTTTCTTT. Its protein is CASSIGGRPVTEAFF. The variable domain in full, with the rest retrieved from reference TRBV19 and TRBJ1-1, is DGGITQSPKYLFRKEGQNVTLSCEQNLNHDAMYWYRQDPGQGLRLIYYSQIVNDFQKGDIAEGYSVSREKKESFPLTVTSAQKNPTAFYLCASSIGGRPVTEAFFGQGTRLTVV.

The chain is built from TRBV7-3 and TRBJ2-3, with 9 bases aligning to TRBD1. The length of the CDR3 is 13 residues. Trimming at V came to 4 bases and at J to 8 bases, leaving 4 bases not matched to a gene. Germline CDR1 is SGHTA and CDR2 is FQGTGA. The CDR3 sequence: CASSSRQGGTQYF. CDR3 DNA sequence: TGTGCCAGCAGCTCCCGACAGGGGGGTACGCAGTATTTT.

J is TRBJ2-7 and V is TRBV5-6; D remains ambiguous. The CDR3 sequence is 12 residues long. V lost 4 bases to trimming and J lost 2 bases, with 7 bases between them. Germline V gene lookup returns CDR1 SGHDT and CDR2 YYEEEE. The CDR3 DNA follows: TGTGCCAGCAGCCATGGCCCCTACGAGCAGTACTTC. It is translated as CASSHGPYEQYF.

V usage is TRBV7-6 and J usage is TRBJ1-3; 9 positions match TRBD1. The CDR3 length is 14 residues. Germline V lookup: CDR1 SGHVS, CDR2 FNYEAQ. The ends lost 0 bases at V and 10 bases at J; junction bases unmatched: 4. DNA of the CDR3: TGTGCCAGCAGCTTAGCGGGACAGGGCAAAACCATATATTTT. Protein product: CASSLAGQGKTIYF.

Here the CDR3 DNA reads TGTGCCAGCAGCTCGGAGGGGGACTATGGCTACACCTTC. This codes for CASSSEGDYGYTF. The V call is TRBV5-5, the J call TRBJ1-2; D is possibly TRBD1 (6 bases). The CDR3 sequence is 13 residues long. V dropped 3 bases and J dropped 3 bases, with 9 bases sitting between them. CDR1 SGHKS and CDR2 YYEKEE come from the germline V gene (reference sequence).

This rearrangement joins TRBV18 to TRBJ1-4, with D possibly matching TRBD1 (5 bases). Trimming removed 6 bases from V and 3 bases from J, with 14 bases in between. The CDR3 is 15 amino acids. CDR1 is KGHSH, CDR2 LQKENI, per germline. CDR3 loop: CASSPGMESNEKLFF. The DNA for the CDR3 is TGTGCCAGCTCCCCAGGGATGGAGTCTAATGAAAAACTGTTTTTT.

This clone showed up just once. The CDR3, as DNA: TGTGCCAGCAGCTTAGACCCACTGGGGGGGAGGATAGCCAAAAACATTCAGTACTTC. It translates to CASSLDPLGGRIAKNIQYF. V is TRBV7-8 and J is TRBJ2-4; 7 nucleotides line up with TRBD2. The CDR3 totals 19 residues. Germline V gene data show CDR1 as SGHVS and CDR2 as FQNEAQ. Trimming cost V 1 base and J 0 bases; bases outside gene matches: 12.

V usage is TRBV11-2 and J usage is TRBJ2-7; D is unresolved. V lost 4 bases and J 5 bases, leaving 3 bases between the germline ends. The CDR3 contains 10 residues. Germline V CDR1 and CDR2: SGHAT, FQNNGV. The CDR3 DNA is TGTGCCAGCAGCTCTCACGAGCAGTACTTC. The encoded protein is CASSSHEQYF.